This T cell receptor (beta chain) derives from a study of T cell responses to AZD1222 COVID-19 vaccine (dated by TCRdb to 2020 to 2023). General notes on the study: AZD1222 recipients given second doses at about 4 weeks or at about 12 weeks were pooled, since spike-specific TCR depth and breadth were not found to differ between the two schedules. Trial participants were enrolled by age into 18-55, 56-69 and 70-plus year subgroups, with roughly 160, 29 and 62 TCR-sequenced participants respectively. A total of approximately 240 trial participants underwent TCR sequencing, of whom 200 to 220 had received two doses of AZD1222 and 26 had received two doses of the MenACWY control vaccine. The full study reports these points: The vaccine-associated CD4 TCRs covered the entire spike protein, and the dominant responses fell in regions 160-218 and 743-854. Reportedly, almost half of the unique spike-specific TCRs recognized epitopes lying outside the regions that are mutated in the B.1.351 and B.1.1.7 variants. Participants were mostly white British and included more females than males, and it was suggested by the authors that clonal diversity may have been underestimated. Because no day 14 peak-response samples were available, repertoires were characterized only after the peak T cell response. Spike-specific TCR breadth and depth rose significantly after two AZD1222 doses compared with day 0 and with MenACWY recipients. Conclusions about previously exposed vaccinees are limited, since just a handful of AZD1222 recipients were seropositive for SARS-CoV-2 at baseline. The 56-69-year group was small, and its depth increase did not reach significance, likely because of low power.

CDR1 is given as DFQATT and CDR2 as SNEGSKA, both from the germline V gene (reference sequence). From its cysteine to its phenylalanine, the CDR3 spans 16 amino acids. CDR3 DNA is the only sequence kept; it has 48 bases, read in frame from the first base. A distance of 20 bases separates the germline ends of V and J, which lose 3 bases and 8 bases respectively. The time point label, read with the paper, signifies: baseline before first vaccination. Vaccinee samples came from UK trials COV001 and COV002, including a single-blind randomized controlled phase 2/3 trial of AZD1222 (ChAdOx1 nCoV-19) in healthy adults. Trial participant PBMC samples were collected at day 0 and day 28 after the second dose for TCRbeta chain sequencing. Concerning this clone itself: Its cognate antigen has yet to be identified. No qualities accompany the bases; no much larger clone lies one base away.

The CDR3 regions of human TCRbeta chains were analyzed by immunosequencing. Processing in the source paper ran as follows. TCRs in the repertoires were matched against a reference library of SARS-CoV-2-specific TCRs that had been generated with the MIRA antigen-specificity platform. Breadth meant the fraction of unique TCRs that were SARS-CoV-2-associated, whereas depth meant the fraction of total T cells that were SARS-CoV-2-associated. Using the MIRA data, each spike-specific TCR was mapped to the spike region that the TCR reacts to and placed in a CD4 or CD8 class. Log10-transformed breadth and depth values were compared by one-way ANOVA with Sidak's multiple comparisons tests. TCRdb took over this immuneACCESS table, retaining in-frame rearrangements with V and J assigned. Such tables are incomplete; in checked studies, under half of the missing clones stem from an unresolved V gene, and the remainder is unexplained. V and J calls and clone size are those listed in that table; D and trimming were worked out from the DNA. A total of 85,000 to 120,000 clones appear in this sample, roughly 84% of them only once. In total, the top ten clones hold more than 15% of the sample.

Sequences were derived from peripheral blood, sampled on day 0 of AZD1222 vaccination. The rearranged chain carries TRBV20-1 and TRBJ1-6; matching of 5 bases hints at TRBD1 as the D gene. This clonotype was sampled from an adult in good health. The nucleotides are TGCAGTGCTAGTTCCCTCGGGGGTAGGTTGGATTCACCCCTCCACTTT. It specifies CSASSLGGRLDSPLHF.